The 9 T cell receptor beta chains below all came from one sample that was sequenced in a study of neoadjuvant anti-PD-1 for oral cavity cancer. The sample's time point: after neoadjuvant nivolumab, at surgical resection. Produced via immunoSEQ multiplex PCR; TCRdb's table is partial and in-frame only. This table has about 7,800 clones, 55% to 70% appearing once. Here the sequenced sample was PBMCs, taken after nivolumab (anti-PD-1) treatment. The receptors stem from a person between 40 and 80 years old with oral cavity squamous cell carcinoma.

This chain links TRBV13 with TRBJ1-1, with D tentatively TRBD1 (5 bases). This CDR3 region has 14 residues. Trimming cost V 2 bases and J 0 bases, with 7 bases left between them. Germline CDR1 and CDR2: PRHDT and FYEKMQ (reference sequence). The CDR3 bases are TGTGCCAGCAGCTTACAGGACATGAACACTGAAGCTTTCTTT. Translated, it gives CASSLQDMNTEAFF.

In DNA, the CDR3 is TGTGCCAGCGCCGTCGGACAGGGGAACTATGGCTACACCTTC. Its protein is CASAVGQGNYGYTF. The chain is built from TRBV19 and TRBJ1-2; 9 nucleotides match TRBD1. V shed 9 bases, J shed 2 bases, and the junction held 7 bases outside the gene matches. The CDR3 sequence is 14 residues long. Germline V gene data show CDR1 as LNHDA and CDR2 as SQIVND (reference sequence).

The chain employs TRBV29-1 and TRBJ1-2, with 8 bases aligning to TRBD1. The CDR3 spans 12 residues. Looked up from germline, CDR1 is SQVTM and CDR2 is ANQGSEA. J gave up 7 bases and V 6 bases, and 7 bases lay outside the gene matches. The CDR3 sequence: CSVDRASGGYTF. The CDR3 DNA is TGCAGCGTGGACAGGGCTTCTGGTGGCTACACCTTC.

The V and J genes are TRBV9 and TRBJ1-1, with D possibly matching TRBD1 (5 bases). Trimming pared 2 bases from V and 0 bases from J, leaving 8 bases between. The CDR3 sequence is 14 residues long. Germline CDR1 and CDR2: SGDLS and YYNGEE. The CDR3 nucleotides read TGTGCCAGCAGCGTGACAGACATGAACACTGAAGCTTTCTTT. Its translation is CASSVTDMNTEAFF.

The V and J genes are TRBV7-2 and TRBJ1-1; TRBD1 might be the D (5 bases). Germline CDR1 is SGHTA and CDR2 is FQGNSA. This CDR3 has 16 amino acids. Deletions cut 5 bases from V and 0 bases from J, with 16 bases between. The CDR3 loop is CASSPGHGEMNTEAFF. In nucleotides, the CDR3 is TGTGCCAGCAGCCCAGGGCACGGTGAAATGAACACTGAAGCTTTCTTT.

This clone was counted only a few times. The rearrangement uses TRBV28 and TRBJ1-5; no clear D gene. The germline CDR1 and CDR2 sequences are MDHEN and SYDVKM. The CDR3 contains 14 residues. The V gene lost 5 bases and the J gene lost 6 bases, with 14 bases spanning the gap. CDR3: CASSKIIDGQPQHF. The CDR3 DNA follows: TGTGCCAGCAGTAAGATAATTGACGGTCAGCCCCAGCATTTT.

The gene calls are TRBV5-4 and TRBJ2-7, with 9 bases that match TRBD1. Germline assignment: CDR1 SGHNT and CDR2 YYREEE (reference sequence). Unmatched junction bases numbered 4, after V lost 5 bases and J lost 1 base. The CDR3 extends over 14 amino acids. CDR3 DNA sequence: TGTGCCAGCAGTCGTGGGACAGGGTCCTACGAGCAGTACTTC. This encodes CASSRGTGSYEQYF.

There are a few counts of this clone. The CDR3 DNA follows: TGTGCCATCAGTGGGACAGGGTCGACGTACGAGCAGTACTTC. Translation gives CAISGTGSTYEQYF. The chain has TRBV10-3 and TRBJ2-7; 8 bases are a match to TRBD1. Trimming removed 4 bases from V and 4 bases from J; junction bases left unmatched: 6. From germline, CDR1 is ENHRY and CDR2 SYGVKD. CDR3 length equals 14 residues.

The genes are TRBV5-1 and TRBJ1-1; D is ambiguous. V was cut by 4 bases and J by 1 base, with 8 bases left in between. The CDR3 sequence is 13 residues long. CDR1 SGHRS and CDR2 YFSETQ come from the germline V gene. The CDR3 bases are TGCGCCAGCAGCAGTGCCCCGAACACTGAAGCTTTCTTT. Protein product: CASSSAPNTEAFF.